The clone carrying this T cell receptor (beta chain) was recorded a few times. Its antigen is as yet unknown. TCRdb processed the 5' RACE reads anew with MiXCR; each CDR3 protein has one entry. This table has more than 60,000 distinct CDR3 sequences, around 6.5% appearing once. The source of the sample is a study of CD8 T cells in ankylosing spondylitis. The CDR3 totals 15 residues. CDR1 SNHLY and CDR2 FYNNEI come from the germline V gene. Trimming at V came to 2 bases and at J to 6 bases, leaving 7 bases not matched to a gene. Broader study findings: Characteristic, it appeared, of ankylosing spondylitis blood was a TCR beta motif of roughly eight highly homologous variants.

This clonotype was sampled from a male donor with ankylosing spondylitis. The source material was synovial fluid, either unsorted or a sorted T cell fraction (not recorded which). The rearrangement links TRBV2 to TRBJ2-3; 8 bases map to TRBD2. CDR3 loop: CASSEFGTRSDTQYF. CDR3 DNA sequence: TGTGCCAGCAGTGAATTTGGGACTAGGTCTGATACGCAGTATTTT.